The following is a T cell receptor beta chain sequence with its context. Its antigen has not been determined. Per-base qualities were not stored, and no clone one base away is much larger. This record belongs to a study of T cell responses to AZD1222 COVID-19 vaccine (dated by TCRdb to the early 2020s). About the study as a whole: A total of about 230 trial participants underwent TCR sequencing, of whom 200 to 220 received two doses of AZD1222 and 26 received two doses of the MenACWY control vaccine. Trial participants were enrolled by age into 18-55, 56-69 and 70-plus year subgroups, with roughly 150, 30 and 60 TCR-sequenced participants respectively.

The CDR3 regions of human TCRbeta chains were analyzed by immunosequencing. The original pipeline was this. Repertoire TCRs were checked for matches against a reference library of SARS-CoV-2-specific TCRs that had been generated using the MIRA antigen-specificity platform. Breadth meant the fraction of unique TCRs that were SARS-CoV-2-associated, whereas depth meant the fraction of total T cells that were SARS-CoV-2-associated. Each spike-specific TCR was assigned to its reactive spike region and to a CD4 or CD8 class using the MIRA data. Log10-transformed breadth and depth values were compared by one-way ANOVA with Sidak's multiple comparisons tests. In its TCRdb copy, this immuneACCESS table keeps in-frame sequences only and misses some clones. Where compared with another copy, unresolved V genes explain less than half of these, and the others have no known cause. D and trimming were read from the DNA, whereas the V and J calls and clone size are those reported in that table. In all, the sample holds 170,000 or so clones, and 85% to 95% of those were seen once. Of the sample, 0.95% to 1.3% is held by the ten largest clones.

Taken from cysteine to phenylalanine, the CDR3 has 14 residues. The read is trimmed to its CDR3 DNA, 42 bases read in frame from base 1. Sequences MNHEY (CDR1) and SVGEGT (CDR2) are obtained from the germline V gene. The junction carries 15 bases between V and J, which are trimmed by 3 bases and 6 bases respectively. Broad study findings and their caveats: Participants were mostly white British and included more females than males, and it was suggested by the authors that clonal diversity may have been underestimated. Because no day 14 peak-response samples were available, repertoires were characterized only after the peak T cell response. The 56-69-year group was small, and its depth increase did not reach significance, likely because of low power. After two AZD1222 doses, spike-specific TCR breadth and depth were significantly higher than at day 0 and than in MenACWY recipients. Nearly half of unique spike-specific TCRs reportedly recognized epitopes outside regions mutated in the B.1.351 and B.1.1.7 variants. Only a handful of AZD1222 recipients were SARS-CoV-2 seropositive at baseline, limiting conclusions about previously exposed vaccinees. The vaccine-associated CD4 TCRs covered the entire spike protein, and the dominant responses fell in regions 160-218 and 743-854.

In the paper's terms, the time point label means: about 28 days (+/-7) after the second vaccine dose. The treatment or condition label on this specimen signifies: meningococcal conjugate vaccine given as trial control. Samples from vaccinated people were obtained from the UK trials COV001 and COV002, which included a single-blind randomized controlled phase 2/3 trial of AZD1222 (ChAdOx1 nCoV-19) in healthy adults. For TCRbeta chain sequencing, PBMC samples from trial participants were taken at day 0 and at day 28 after the second dose. Rearrangement joined TRBV6-2 or TRBV6-3 to TRBJ2-7, with an unclear D gene assignment. Sequencing was performed on peripheral blood, taken 28 days after the second dose of the MenACWY control vaccine. The sequence was collected from an adult who received the MenACWY meningococcal vaccine as a control. The nucleotides read TGTGCCAGCAGTTATGGGTTCTCCGGTCCCGAGCAGTACTTC. It encodes CASSYGFSGPEQYF.